This T cell receptor (beta chain) was identified in a study of identical twins (dated by TCRdb to 2015 to 2016). Some background on the complete study: To test whether fetal clonotypes persist, this study deep-sequenced TCR alpha and beta repertoires from monozygotic twins, from unrelated adults of various ages, and from cord blood. To rule out contamination, the twin experiments were replicated at different times with different library preparation protocols. Here is what the overall study found, with its caveats: Because the same donors could not be followed over many years, the conclusions relied on cross-sectional statistical analysis. In monozygotic twins, recombination models systematically underestimated out-of-frame TCR alpha sharing, but the models matched the sharing seen between unrelated individuals. Compared with coincidental sharing between unrelated individuals, an excess of low generation-probability sequences was observed among out-of-frame TCR alpha sequences shared between twins. Fewer insertions were carried by abundant cord blood beta clonotypes, a similar but weaker trend appeared in young adult naive repertoires, and no such trend appeared in memory repertoires. A weaker excess of twin sharing was found in beta out-of-frame sequences because the signal-to-noise ratio was lowered by fewer shared sequences. Invariant T cells such as MAIT and iNKT could partly confound zero-insertion analyses, though diverse VJ usage argued against this for most clonotypes.

This clonotype has only a few counts. Which antigen it targets is not known. No base qualities exist here, and no much larger clone lies one base off it. Only healthy Caucasian donors were included. Three pairs of female monozygotic twins, all aged roughly 18 to 30 years, were included in the twin cohort. Miltenyi CD45RO+ enrichment and human naive T-cell isolation kits were used to isolate memory (CD45RO+) and naive T cells from PBMC. The library was prepared using 5' RACE. The run used an Illumina HiSeq 2000. A universal primer binding site was added through template switching, and the final cDNA carried a unique molecular identifier so that TCR cDNA molecules could be counted accurately. Specific primers in the conserved constant-segment region were used to synthesize first-strand cDNA for the TCR alpha and beta chains. To control for contamination, each cDNA library was double barcoded with a SMART-Mk sample barcode plus Illumina barcodes. TruSeq adapter sequences along with Illumina sample barcodes were introduced in two successive PCR steps. The Illumina HiSeq platform was used with custom primers to sequence TCR alpha and beta cDNA libraries. For the original study's pipeline: MiGEC processed the raw reads to extract unique molecular identifiers, while MiXCR was used to determine the CDR3 positions. For each individual, recombination models were inferred using an EM algorithm with the repgenHMM and IGoR tools. Shared clonotype analysis was performed with the tcR package in R, normalizing sharing by the product of cloneset sizes. To study raw recombination free of thymic and clonal selection effects, out-of-frame nonproductive sequences were analyzed. The public reads were run again by TCRdb, first through fastp at Q25 and then through MiXCR, and only productive beta chains were kept. Duplicate CDR3 protein sequences are folded into a single record with the most common DNA and genes. The V and J calls follow TCRdb's processing rather than the paper's. Here the sample has 200,000 to 300,000 distinct CDR3 sequences; 5.5% to 8% occur a single time. Of the sample, around 3.4% falls within the top ten clones.

As encoded in the germline V gene, CDR1 is MNHNS while CDR2 is SASEGT. Measured from the cysteine to the phenylalanine, the CDR3 is 18 residues long. Solely the CDR3 DNA is kept, with 54 bases framed from the first base. V loses 1 base, J loses 4 bases, and the germline ends lie 22 bases apart. The data were also submitted as part of a second study, on yellow fever vaccine responses in identical twins. The other study reports the following: The T cell response to vaccination in identical twins was reported by the authors to appear partly convergent and partly personalized. In the study, vaccine-responding T cell clones were precisely tracked in identical twins.

This TCR derives from a woman aged 18 to 35 in good health. The sample was memory (CD45RO+) T cells sorted from blood. The cell subset or site label for this specimen denotes: CD45RO+ enriched T cells. This sequence uses TRBV6-1 and TRBJ2-5; TRBD1 could be the D gene, as 6 bases match. In nucleotides, the sequence is TGTGCCAGCAGTGAAGTTTTAAGTGGGGACAAGCGAGGAGAGACCCAGTACTTC. Translated, this is CASSEVLSGDKRGETQYF.